Shown below are 14 T cell receptor beta chains from a single sample sequenced in a study of beta chain features in type 1 diabetes. Of the isolated RNA, all was reverse transcribed, and so the sequenced material was expressed TCRB transcripts. TCRdb's table, derived via immunoSEQ multiplex PCR, lists solely in-frame clones and lacks some. The sample holds more than 300,000 clones; around 13% are singletons and the top ten take approximately 0.01%. Study-wide results and caveats: TCRB CDR3s from Type 1 diabetes patients were moderately but significantly shorter in all four CD4+ subsets.

Antigen specificity for these receptors is unknown. Material for sequencing was naive CD4+ T cells from blood. These receptors originate from a woman between 18 and 29 years old with type 1 diabetes.

The chain uses TRBV5-4 and TRBJ2-5; 13 bases fit TRBD2. The CDR3 is made up of 16 amino acids. Trimming cost V 4 bases and J 6 bases; bases outside gene matches: 9. Germline-derived CDR1 and CDR2 are SGHNT and YYREEE (reference sequence). The CDR3 DNA reads TGTGCCAGCAGCACCGGGACTAGCGGGGCGAGGAAGACCCAGTACTTC. Encoded protein: CASSTGTSGARKTQYF. Based on the CDR3 plus reference TRBV5-4 and TRBJ2-5, the full variable domain is ETGVTQSPTHLIKTRGQQVTLRCSSQSGHNTVSWYQQALGQGPQFIFQYYREEENGRGNFPPRFSGLQFPNYSSELNVNALELDDSALYLCASSTGTSGARKTQYFGPGTRLLVL.

V is TRBV19 and J is TRBJ2-5; TRBD1 aligns across 8 bases. This CDR3 spans 13 amino acids. The V and J ends lost 5 bases and 6 bases, in that order; junction bases with no gene match: 5. Germline V lookup: CDR1 LNHDA, CDR2 SQIVND (reference sequence). CDR3 bases: TGTGCCAGTAGTGTCGGACAGGGTCAGACCCAGTACTTC. Amino acids: CASSVGQGQTQYF.

The V gene is TRBV6-5, the J gene TRBJ2-1; D unclear. The CDR3 consists of 10 residues. CDR1 MNHEY and CDR2 SVGAGI come from the germline V gene. V lost 6 bases and J 5 bases, leaving 2 bases between the germline ends. In nucleotides, the CDR3 is TGTGCCAGCAGCAACAATGAGCAGTTCTTC. Protein sequence: CASSNNEQFF.

This clone has a single count. The rearrangement links TRBV16 to TRBJ2-4, with D possibly TRBD2 on 5 matching bases. CDR3 length: 16 amino acids. The germline V and J ends were trimmed by 2 bases and 0 bases, with 11 bases remaining between them. The germline V gene has CDR1 KGHSY and CDR2 FQNENV. CDR3 residues: CASSQRGSLAKNIQYF. The DNA for the CDR3 is TGTGCCAGCAGCCAAAGAGGGAGTTTAGCCAAAAACATTCAGTACTTC.

The CDR3 is CARAGPPGGANVLTF. CDR3 nucleotides: TGTGCCAGGGCTGGGCCCCCTGGTGGGGCCAACGTCCTGACTTTC. The gene calls are TRBV27 and TRBJ2-6; no clear D gene. V lost 9 bases to trimming and J lost 3 bases, with 15 bases between them. This CDR3 is built from 15 residues. Germline CDR1 MNHEY, CDR2 SMNVEV (reference sequence).

This clone occurred a few times. V usage is TRBV6-5 and J usage is TRBJ1-2; unclear D gene. The ends were cut back, 2 bases at V and 4 bases at J, with 14 bases in the middle. The CDR3 is 15 amino acids. CDR1 is MNHEY and CDR2 is SVGAGI in the germline V gene. CDR3 sequence (DNA): TGTGCCAGCAGTTACGGAGCGGAGAGGAGCTATGGCTACACCTTC. As protein: CASSYGAERSYGYTF.

This clone appeared a few times. This chain uses TRBV18 with TRBJ2-3; possible D gene TRBD2, 6 bases. Germline V CDR1 and CDR2: KGHSH, LQKENI. The V gene lost 3 bases and the J gene lost 4 bases, with 14 bases spanning the gap. There are 15 residues in the CDR3. As DNA, the CDR3 is TGTGCCAGCTCACCGAGGCGGGAAGGAGCAGATACGCAGTATTTT. Its translation is CASSPRREGADTQYF.

The chain recombines TRBV28 with TRBJ2-5; TRBD2 agrees at 10 bases. J lost 1 base, V lost 7 bases, and 6 bases had no gene match. Per germline, CDR1 MDHEN and CDR2 SYDVKM. The CDR3 runs 15 residues. The CDR3: CASTTRTSGQETQYF. Here the CDR3 DNA reads TGTGCCAGCACAACTAGGACTAGCGGCCAAGAGACCCAGTACTTC.

The J gene is TRBJ2-1, the V gene TRBV2; no reliable D call. Germline CDR1 is SNHLY and CDR2 is FYNNEI. Trimming removed 6 bases at V and 10 bases at J, with 10 bases between. This CDR3 has 11 amino acids. The CDR3 coding sequence is TGTGCCAGCAGCTCTCTCGAGGAGCAGTTCTTC. This translates into CASSSLEEQFF.

The V and J genes are TRBV5-1 and TRBJ2-7, with 9 bases lining up with TRBD1. J was trimmed by 1 base and V by 5 bases; bases with no gene match: 4. CDR3 length equals 14 residues. Per germline, CDR1 SGHRS and CDR2 YFSETQ. In DNA, the CDR3 is TGCGCCAGCAGTACCGGGACAGGGTCCTACGAGCAGTACTTC. It is translated as CASSTGTGSYEQYF.

This clone was seen a handful of times. CDR3 protein: CASSTIGPYTF. In DNA form, the CDR3 reads TGTGCCAGCAGCACAATTGGGCCCTACACCTTC. J is TRBJ1-2 and V is TRBV28; D gene unclear. The germline V and J ends were trimmed by 6 bases and 10 bases, with 12 bases remaining between them. The CDR3 loop spans 11 amino acids. Germline values: CDR1 MDHEN, CDR2 SYDVKM.

V usage is TRBV5-6 and J usage is TRBJ2-3, with TRBD1 identical over 8 bases. V shed 5 bases and J 5 bases; nucleotides not matched to a gene: 7. This CDR3 region has 14 residues. Germline-derived CDR1 and CDR2 are SGHDT and YYEEEE. CDR3 nucleotide sequence: TGTGCCAGCAGGCGACAGGGGTCTGGAGATACGCAGTATTTT. This translates into CASRRQGSGDTQYF.

J is TRBJ1-5 and V is TRBV5-5, with 9 nucleotides matching TRBD1. The CDR3 covers 18 residues. J was trimmed by 1 base and V by 2 bases; bases with no gene match: 10. Germline assignment: CDR1 SGHKS and CDR2 YYEKEE (reference sequence). Written as DNA, the CDR3 is TGTGCCAGCAGCTTCTCACCCACCACAGGGGGCAGCAATCAGCCCCAGCATTTT. As protein: CASSFSPTTGGSNQPQHF.

This clone was seen more than once but under ten times. The chain combines TRBV30 with TRBJ1-2, with D perhaps TRBD1 (5 bases). V lost 4 bases and J 5 bases, leaving 20 bases between the germline ends. This CDR3 region has 15 residues. Germline V gene data show CDR1 as GTSNPN and CDR2 as SVGIG (reference sequence). The CDR3 loop is CAWIPYQGHSYGYTF. CDR3 sequence (DNA): TGTGCCTGGATTCCCTACCAGGGCCACAGTTATGGCTACACCTTC.